This TCR beta chain was captured in a study of blood T cell repertoires in COVID-19. Trimming stripped 8 bases from V and 7 bases from J, with 12 bases between. Germline-derived CDR1 and CDR2 are LNHDA and SQIVND (reference sequence). The CDR3 spans 13 residues. Clones were sequenced by immunoSEQ multiplex PCR, and TCRdb holds only the in-frame ones, with some missing. The table lists fewer than 200,000 clones, 87% of them singletons. The sequence derives from a woman aged 70-85 years with COVID-19, enrolled during active disease. Source material: peripheral blood. This chain joins TRBV19 and TRBJ1-6, with D hard to call. CDR3 DNA: TGTGCCAGTCTCGGCAGGTGGAATTCACCCCTCCACTTT. It is translated as CASLGRWNSPLHF.